The source of this T cell receptor beta chain is a study of shared T cell receptors in the human thymus. V lost 3 bases to trimming and J lost 8 bases; unmatched junction nucleotides: 7. Germline CDR1 reads SGHNT; CDR2 reads YYREEE (reference sequence). This CDR3 is 14 amino acids long. The table came from immunoSEQ multiplex PCR; TCRdb's copy has only in-frame clones and leaves some out. This sample carries hundreds of thousands of clones, 95% of them seen once, and the ten largest clones take roughly 0.021%. This chain uses TRBV5-4 with TRBJ1-2; 10 bases are a match to TRBD1. This clonotype originated in a human donor. What was sequenced was thymocytes. The CDR3: CASSSDRGREGYTF. The CDR3 DNA is TGTGCCAGCAGCTCCGACAGGGGGCGGGAAGGCTACACCTTC.